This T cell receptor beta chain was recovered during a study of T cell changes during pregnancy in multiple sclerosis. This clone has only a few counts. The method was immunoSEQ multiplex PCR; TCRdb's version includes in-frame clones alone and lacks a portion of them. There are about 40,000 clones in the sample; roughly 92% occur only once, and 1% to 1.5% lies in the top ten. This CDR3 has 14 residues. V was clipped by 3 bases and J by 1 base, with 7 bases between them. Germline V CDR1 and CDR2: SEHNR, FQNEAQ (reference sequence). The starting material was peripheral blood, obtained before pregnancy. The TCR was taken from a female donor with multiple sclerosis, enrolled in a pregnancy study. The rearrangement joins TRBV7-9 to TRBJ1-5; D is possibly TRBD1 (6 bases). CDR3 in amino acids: CASSFQGSNQPQHF. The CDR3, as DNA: TGTGCCAGCAGCTTCCAGGGGAGCAATCAGCCCCAGCATTTT.